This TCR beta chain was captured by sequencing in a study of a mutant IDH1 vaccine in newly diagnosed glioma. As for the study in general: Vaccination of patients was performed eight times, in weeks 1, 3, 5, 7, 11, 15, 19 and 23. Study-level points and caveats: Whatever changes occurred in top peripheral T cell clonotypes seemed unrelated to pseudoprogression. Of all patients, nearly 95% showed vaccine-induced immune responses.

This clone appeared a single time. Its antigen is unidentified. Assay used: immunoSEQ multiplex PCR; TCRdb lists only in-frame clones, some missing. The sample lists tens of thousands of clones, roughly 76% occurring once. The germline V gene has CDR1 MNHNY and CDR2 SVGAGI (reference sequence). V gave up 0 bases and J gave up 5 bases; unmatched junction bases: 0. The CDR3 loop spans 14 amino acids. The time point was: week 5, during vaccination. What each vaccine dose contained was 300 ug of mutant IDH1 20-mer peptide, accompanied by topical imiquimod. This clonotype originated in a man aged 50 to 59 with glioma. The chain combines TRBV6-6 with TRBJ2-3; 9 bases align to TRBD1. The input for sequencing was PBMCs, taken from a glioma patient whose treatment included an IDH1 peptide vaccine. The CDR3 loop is CASSYSGQGDTQYF. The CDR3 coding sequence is TGTGCCAGCAGTTACTCGGGACAGGGAGATACGCAGTATTTT.